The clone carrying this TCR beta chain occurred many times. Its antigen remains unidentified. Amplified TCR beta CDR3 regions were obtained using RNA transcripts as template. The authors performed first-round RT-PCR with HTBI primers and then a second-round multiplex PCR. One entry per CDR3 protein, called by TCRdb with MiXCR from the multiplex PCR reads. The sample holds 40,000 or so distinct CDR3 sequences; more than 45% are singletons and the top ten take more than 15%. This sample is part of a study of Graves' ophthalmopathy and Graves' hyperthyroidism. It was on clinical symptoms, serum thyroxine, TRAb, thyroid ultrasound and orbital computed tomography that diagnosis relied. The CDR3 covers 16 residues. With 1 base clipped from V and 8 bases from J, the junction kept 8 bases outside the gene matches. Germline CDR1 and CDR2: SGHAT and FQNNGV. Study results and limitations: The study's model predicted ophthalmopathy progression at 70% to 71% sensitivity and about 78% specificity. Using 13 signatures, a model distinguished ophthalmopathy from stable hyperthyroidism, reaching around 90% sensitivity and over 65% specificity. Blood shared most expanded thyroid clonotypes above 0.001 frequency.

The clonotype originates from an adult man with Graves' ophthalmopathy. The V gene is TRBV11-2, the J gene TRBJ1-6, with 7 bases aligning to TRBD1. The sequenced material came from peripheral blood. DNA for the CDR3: TGTGCCAGCAGCTTAGTTTTTGGACAGGTTTATTCACCCCTCCACTTT. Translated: CASSLVFGQVYSPLHF.